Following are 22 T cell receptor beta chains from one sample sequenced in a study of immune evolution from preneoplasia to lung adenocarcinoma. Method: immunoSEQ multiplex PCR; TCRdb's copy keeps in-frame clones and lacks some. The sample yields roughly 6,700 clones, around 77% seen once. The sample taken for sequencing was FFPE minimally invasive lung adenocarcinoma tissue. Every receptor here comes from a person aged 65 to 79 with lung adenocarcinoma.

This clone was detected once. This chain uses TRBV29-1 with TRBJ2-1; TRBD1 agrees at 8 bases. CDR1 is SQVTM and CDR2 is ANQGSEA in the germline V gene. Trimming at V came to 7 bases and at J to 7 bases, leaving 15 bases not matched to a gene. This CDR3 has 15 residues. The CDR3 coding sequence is TGCAGCGGTCGACTCGGACAGGGACTTCGAAATGAGCAGTTCTTC. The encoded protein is CSGRLGQGLRNEQFF.

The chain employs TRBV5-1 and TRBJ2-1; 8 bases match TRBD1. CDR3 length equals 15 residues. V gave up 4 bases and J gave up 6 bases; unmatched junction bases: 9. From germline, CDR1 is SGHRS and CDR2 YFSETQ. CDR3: CASSELTGVSNEQFF. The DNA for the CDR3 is TGCGCCAGCAGCGAACTGACAGGGGTGAGCAATGAGCAGTTCTTC.

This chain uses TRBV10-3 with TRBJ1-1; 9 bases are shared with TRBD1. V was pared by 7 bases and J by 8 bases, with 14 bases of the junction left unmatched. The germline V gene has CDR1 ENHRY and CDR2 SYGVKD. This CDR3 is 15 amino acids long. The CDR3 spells CAIKGTDRGAGEAFF. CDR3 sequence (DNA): TGTGCCATCAAAGGTACGGACAGGGGAGCGGGGGAAGCTTTCTTT.

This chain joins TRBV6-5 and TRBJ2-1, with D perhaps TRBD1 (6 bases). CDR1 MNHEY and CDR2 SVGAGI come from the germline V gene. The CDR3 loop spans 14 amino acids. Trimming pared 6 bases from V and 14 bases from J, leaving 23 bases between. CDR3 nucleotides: TGTGCCAGCAGACCATATCCCGGGACACCCACGGAGTTCTTC. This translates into CASRPYPGTPTEFF.

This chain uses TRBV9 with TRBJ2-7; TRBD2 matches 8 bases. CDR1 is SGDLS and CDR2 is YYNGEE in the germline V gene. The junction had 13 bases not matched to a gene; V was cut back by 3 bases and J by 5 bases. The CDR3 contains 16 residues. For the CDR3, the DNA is TGTGCCAGCAGCGACGCCCCCCAGCGGGGGTACCACGAGCAGTACTTC. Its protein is CASSDAPQRGYHEQYF.

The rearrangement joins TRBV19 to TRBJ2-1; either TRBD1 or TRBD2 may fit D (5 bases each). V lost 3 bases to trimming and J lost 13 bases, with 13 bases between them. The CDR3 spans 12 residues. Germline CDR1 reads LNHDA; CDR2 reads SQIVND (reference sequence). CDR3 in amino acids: CASSIGGVFQFF. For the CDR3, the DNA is TGTGCCAGTAGTATTGGGGGTGTCTTTCAGTTCTTC. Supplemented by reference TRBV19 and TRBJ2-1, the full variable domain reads DGGITQSPKYLFRKEGQNVTLSCEQNLNHDAMYWYRQDPGQGLRLIYYSQIVNDFQKGDIAEGYSVSREKKESFPLTVTSAQKNPTAFYLCASSIGGVFQFFGPGTRLTVL.

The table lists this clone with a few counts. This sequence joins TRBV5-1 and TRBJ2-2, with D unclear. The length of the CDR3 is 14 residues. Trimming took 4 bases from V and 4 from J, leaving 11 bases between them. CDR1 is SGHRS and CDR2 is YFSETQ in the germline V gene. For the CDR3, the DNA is TGCGCCAGCAGCCGTGGCGAGTTCACCGGGGAGCTGTTTTTT. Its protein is CASSRGEFTGELFF.

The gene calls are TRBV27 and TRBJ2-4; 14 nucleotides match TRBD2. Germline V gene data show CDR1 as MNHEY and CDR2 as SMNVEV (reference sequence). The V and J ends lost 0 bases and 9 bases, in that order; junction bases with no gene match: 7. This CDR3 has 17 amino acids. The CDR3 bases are TGTGCCAGCAGTTTATCCCCGACTAGCGGGAGGGTAGGCATTCAGTACTTC. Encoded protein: CASSLSPTSGRVGIQYF.

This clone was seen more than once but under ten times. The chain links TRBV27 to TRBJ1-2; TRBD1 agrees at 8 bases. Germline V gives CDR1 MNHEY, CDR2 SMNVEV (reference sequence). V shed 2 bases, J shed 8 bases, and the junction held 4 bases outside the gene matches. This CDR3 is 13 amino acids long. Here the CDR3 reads CASSLRQGYGYTF. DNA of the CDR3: TGTGCCAGCAGTTTAAGACAGGGGTACGGCTACACCTTC.

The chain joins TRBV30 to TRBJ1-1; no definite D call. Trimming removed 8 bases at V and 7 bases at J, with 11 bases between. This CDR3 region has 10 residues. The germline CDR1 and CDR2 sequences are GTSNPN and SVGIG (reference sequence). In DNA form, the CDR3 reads TGTGCCGGAAGCACGAGTGAAGCTTTCTTT. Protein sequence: CAGSTSEAFF.

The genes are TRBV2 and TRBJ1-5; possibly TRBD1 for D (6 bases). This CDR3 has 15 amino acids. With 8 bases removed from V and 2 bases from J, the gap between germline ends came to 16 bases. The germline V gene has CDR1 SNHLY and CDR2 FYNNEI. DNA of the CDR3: TGTGCCAGCGGAGAGGGCAGGGGAGGCAATCAGCCCCAGCATTTT. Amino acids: CASGEGRGGNQPQHF.

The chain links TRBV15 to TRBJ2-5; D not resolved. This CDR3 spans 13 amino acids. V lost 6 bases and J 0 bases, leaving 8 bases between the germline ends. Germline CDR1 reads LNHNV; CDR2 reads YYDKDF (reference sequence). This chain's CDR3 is CATSRRYQETQYF. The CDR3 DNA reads TGTGCCACCAGTAGGCGGTACCAAGAGACCCAGTACTTC.

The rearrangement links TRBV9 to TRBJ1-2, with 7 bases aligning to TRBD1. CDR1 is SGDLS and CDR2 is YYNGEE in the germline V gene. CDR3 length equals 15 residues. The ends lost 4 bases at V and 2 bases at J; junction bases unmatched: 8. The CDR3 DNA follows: TGTGCCAGCAGCTCAGGGGGGCAATCGAACTATGGCTACACCTTC. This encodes CASSSGGQSNYGYTF.

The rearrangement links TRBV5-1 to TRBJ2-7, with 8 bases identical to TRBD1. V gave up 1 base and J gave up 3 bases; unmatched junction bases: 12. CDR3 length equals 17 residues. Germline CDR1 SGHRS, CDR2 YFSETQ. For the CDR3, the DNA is TGCGCCAGCAGCTTGTCCGGCGCGTCAGGGGGCTTCTACGAGCAGTACTTC. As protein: CASSLSGASGGFYEQYF.

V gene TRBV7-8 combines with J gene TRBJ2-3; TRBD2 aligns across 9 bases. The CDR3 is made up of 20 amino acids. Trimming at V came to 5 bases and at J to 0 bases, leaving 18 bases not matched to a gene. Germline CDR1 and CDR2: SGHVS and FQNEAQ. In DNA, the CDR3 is TGTGCCAGCAGCCGCCGTGAGGGACTTAGCGGGAGAGGGAGCACAGATACGCAGTATTTT. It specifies CASSRREGLSGRGSTDTQYF. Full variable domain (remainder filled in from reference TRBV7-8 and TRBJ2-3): GAGVSQSPRYKVAKRGQDVALRCDPISGHVSLFWYQQALGQGPEFLTYFQNEAQLDKSGLPSDRFFAERPEGSVSTLKIQRTQQEDSAVYLCASSRREGLSGRGSTDTQYFGPGTRLTVL.

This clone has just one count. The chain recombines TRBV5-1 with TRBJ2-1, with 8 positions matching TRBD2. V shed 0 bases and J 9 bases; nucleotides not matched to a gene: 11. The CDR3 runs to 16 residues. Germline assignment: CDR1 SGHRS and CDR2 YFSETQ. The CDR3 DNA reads TGCGCCAGCAGCTTGGGACTCGGGCGGGGGGCCGGTGAGCAGTTCTTC. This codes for CASSLGLGRGAGEQFF.

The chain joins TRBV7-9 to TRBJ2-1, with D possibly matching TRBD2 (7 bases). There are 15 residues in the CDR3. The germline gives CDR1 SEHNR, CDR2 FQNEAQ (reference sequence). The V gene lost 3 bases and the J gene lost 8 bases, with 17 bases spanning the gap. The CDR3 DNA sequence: TGTGCCAGCAGCTTGAGGGGGGGCAGGGATGATGAGCAGTTCTTC. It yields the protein CASSLRGGRDDEQFF. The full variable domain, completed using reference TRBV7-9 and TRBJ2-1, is DTGVSQNPRHKITKRGQNVTFRCDPISEHNRLYWYRQTLGQGPEFLTYFQNEAQLEKSRLLSDRFSAERPKGSFSTLEIQRTEQGDSAMYLCASSLRGGRDDEQFFGPGTRLTVL.

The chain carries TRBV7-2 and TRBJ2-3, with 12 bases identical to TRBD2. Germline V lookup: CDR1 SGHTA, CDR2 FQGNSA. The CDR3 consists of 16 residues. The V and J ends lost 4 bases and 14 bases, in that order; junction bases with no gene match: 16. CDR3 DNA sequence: TGTGCCAGCAGCTCGGGACAGGCGACTAGCGGGAGAAGGATGTATTTT. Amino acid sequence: CASSSGQATSGRRMYF.

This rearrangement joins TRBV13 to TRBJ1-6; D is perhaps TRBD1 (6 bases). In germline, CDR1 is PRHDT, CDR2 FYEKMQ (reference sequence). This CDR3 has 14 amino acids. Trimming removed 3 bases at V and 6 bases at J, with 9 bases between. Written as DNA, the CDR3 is TGTGCCAGCAGCTTTGACAGGCCTAATTCACCCCTCCACTTT. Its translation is CASSFDRPNSPLHF.

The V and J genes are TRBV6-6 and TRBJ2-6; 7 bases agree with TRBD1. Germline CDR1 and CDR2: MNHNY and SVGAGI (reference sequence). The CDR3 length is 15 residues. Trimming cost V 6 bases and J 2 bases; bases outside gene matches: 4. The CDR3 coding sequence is TGTGCCAGCAGGTTAACAGGGGCTGGGGCCAACGTCCTGACTTTC. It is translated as CASRLTGAGANVLTF.

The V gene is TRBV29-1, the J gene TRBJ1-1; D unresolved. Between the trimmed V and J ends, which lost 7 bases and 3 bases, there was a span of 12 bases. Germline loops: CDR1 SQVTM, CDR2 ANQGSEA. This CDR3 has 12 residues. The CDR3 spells CSAGASDTEAFF. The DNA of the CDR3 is TGCAGCGCCGGCGCATCGGACACTGAAGCTTTCTTT. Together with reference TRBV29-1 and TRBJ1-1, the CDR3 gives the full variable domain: SAVISQKPSRDICQRGTSLTIQCQVDSQVTMMFWYRQQPGQSLTLIATANQGSEATYESGFVIDKFPISRPNLTFSTLTVSNMSPEDSSIYLCSAGASDTEAFFGQGTRLTVV.

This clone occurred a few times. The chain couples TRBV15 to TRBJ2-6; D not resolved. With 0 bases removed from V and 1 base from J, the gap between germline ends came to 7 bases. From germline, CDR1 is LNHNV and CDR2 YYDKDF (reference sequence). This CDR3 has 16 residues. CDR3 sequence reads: CATSRDSGSGANVLTF. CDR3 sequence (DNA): TGTGCCACCAGCAGAGACTCCGGGTCTGGGGCCAACGTCCTGACTTTC.